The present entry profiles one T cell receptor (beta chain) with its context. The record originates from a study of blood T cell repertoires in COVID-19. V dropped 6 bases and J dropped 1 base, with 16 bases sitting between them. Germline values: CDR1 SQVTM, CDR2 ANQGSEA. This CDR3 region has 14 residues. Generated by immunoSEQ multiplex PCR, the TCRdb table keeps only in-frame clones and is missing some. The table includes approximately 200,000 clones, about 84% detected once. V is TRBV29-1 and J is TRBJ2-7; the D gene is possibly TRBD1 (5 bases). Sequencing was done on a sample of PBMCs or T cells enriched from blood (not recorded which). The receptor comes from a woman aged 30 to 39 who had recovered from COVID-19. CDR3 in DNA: TGCAGCGTCTTGGGCCAGCAGGGATCCTACGAGCAGTACTTC. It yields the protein CSVLGQQGSYEQYF.